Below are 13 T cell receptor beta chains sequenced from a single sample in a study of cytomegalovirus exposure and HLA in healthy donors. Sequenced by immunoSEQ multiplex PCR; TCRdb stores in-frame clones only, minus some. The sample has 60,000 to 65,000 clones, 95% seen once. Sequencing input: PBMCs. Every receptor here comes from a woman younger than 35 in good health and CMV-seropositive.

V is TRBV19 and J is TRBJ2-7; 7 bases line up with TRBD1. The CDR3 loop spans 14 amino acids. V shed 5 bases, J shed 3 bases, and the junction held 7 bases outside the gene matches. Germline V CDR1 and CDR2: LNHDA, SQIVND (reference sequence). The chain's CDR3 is CASSVGGGYYEQYF. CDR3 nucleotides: TGTGCCAGTAGTGTAGGGGGCGGTTACTACGAGCAGTACTTC.

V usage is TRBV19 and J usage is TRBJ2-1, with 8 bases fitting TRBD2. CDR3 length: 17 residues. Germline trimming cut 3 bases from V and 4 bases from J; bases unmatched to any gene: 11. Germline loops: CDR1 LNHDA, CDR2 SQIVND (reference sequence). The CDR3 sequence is CASSIFKVSGMYNEQFF. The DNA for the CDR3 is TGTGCCAGTAGTATCTTCAAGGTTAGCGGGATGTACAATGAGCAGTTCTTC.

CDR3 region: CASSAGTEETQYF. The CDR3 nucleotides read TGTGCCAGCAGTGCGGGGACAGAGGAGACCCAGTACTTC. The chain combines TRBV25-1 with TRBJ2-5; 7 nucleotides match TRBD1. The CDR3 has 13 amino acids. V lost 4 bases, J lost 5 bases, and 4 bases stayed unmatched. Germline V CDR1 and CDR2: MGHDK, SYGVNS.

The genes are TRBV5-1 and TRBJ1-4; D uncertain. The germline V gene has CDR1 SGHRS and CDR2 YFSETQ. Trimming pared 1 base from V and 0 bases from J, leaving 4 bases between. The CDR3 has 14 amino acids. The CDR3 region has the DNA TGCGCCAGCAGCTTGAGCGCAACTAATGAAAAACTGTTTTTT. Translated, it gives CASSLSATNEKLFF.

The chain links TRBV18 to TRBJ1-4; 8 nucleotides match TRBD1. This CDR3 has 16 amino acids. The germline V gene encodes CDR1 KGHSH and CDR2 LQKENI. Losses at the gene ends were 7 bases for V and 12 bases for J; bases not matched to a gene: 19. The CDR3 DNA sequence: TGTGCCAGCTGCCCGAGGACAGGGTCGGGTCCTGAGGAACTGTTTTTT. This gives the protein CASCPRTGSGPEELFF. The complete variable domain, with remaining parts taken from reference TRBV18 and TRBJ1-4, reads NAGVMQNPRHLVRRRGQEARLRCSPMKGHSHVYWYRQLPEEGLKFMVYLQKENIIDESGMPKERFSAEFPKEGPSILRIQQVVRGDSAAYFCASCPRTGSGPEELFFGSGTQLSVL.

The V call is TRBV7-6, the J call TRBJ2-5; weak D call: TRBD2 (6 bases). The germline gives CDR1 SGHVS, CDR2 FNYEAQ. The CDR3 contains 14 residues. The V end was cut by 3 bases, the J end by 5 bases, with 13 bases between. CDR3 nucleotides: TGTGCCAGCAGCTTTTGGGGGGACGGTGAGACCCAGTACTTC. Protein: CASSFWGDGETQYF. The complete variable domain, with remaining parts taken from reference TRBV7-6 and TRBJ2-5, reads GAGVSQSPRYKVTKRGQDVALRCDPISGHVSLYWYRQALGQGPEFLTYFNYEAQQDKSGLPNDRFSAERPEGSISTLTIQRTEQRDSAMYRCASSFWGDGETQYFGPGTRLLVL.

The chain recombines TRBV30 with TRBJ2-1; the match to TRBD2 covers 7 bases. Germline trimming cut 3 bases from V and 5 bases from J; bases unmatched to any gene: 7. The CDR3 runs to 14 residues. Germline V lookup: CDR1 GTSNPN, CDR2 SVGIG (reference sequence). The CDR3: CAWRWAGEHNEQFF. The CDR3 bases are TGTGCCTGGAGATGGGCGGGGGAGCACAATGAGCAGTTCTTC.

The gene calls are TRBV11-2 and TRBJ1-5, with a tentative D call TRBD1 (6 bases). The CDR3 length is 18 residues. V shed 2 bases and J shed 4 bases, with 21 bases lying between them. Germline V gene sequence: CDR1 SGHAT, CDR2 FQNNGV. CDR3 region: CASSLRDTLRTNNQPQHF. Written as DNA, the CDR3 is TGTGCCAGCAGCTTAAGGGACACCCTGAGAACAAATAATCAGCCCCAGCATTTT.

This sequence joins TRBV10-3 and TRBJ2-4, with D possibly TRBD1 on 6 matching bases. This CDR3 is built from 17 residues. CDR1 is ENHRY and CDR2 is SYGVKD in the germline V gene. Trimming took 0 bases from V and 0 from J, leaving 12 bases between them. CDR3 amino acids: CAISESGQGGAKNIQYF. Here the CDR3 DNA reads TGTGCCATCAGTGAGTCGGGGCAAGGGGGAGCCAAAAACATTCAGTACTTC.

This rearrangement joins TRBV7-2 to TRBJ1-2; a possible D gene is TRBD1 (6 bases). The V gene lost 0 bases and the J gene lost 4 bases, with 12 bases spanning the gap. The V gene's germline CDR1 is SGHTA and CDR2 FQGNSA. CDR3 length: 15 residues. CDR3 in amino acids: CASSLARAGAYGYTF. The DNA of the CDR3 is TGTGCCAGCAGCTTAGCAAGGGCAGGGGCCTATGGCTACACCTTC. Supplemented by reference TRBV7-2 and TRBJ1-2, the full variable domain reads GAGVSQSPSNKVTEKGKDVELRCDPISGHTALYWYRQSLGQGLEFLIYFQGNSAPDKSGLPSDRFSAERTGGSVSTLTIQRTQQEDSAVYLCASSLARAGAYGYTFGSGTRLTVV.

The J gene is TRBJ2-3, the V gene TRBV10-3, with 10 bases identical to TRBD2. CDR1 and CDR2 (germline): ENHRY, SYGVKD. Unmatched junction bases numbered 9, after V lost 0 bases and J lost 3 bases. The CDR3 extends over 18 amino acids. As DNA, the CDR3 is TGTGCCATCAGTGAGTCGAGGGCTAGCGGGAGTAAGACAGATACGCAGTATTTT. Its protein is CAISESRASGSKTDTQYF.

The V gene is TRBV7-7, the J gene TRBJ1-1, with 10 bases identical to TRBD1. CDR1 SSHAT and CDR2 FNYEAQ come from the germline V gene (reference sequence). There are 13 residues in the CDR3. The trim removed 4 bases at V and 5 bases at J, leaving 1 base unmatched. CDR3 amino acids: CASSSDRGTEAFF. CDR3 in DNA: TGTGCCAGCAGCTCGGACAGGGGGACTGAAGCTTTCTTT.

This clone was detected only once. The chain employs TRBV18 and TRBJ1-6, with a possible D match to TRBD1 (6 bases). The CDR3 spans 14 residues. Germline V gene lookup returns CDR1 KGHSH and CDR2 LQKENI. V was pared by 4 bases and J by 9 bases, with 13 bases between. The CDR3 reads CASSQVQGVSPLHF. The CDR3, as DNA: TGTGCCAGCTCACAAGTACAGGGAGTTTCACCCCTCCACTTT. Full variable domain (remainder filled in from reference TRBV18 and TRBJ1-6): NAGVMQNPRHLVRRRGQEARLRCSPMKGHSHVYWYRQLPEEGLKFMVYLQKENIIDESGMPKERFSAEFPKEGPSILRIQQVVRGDSAAYFCASSQVQGVSPLHFGNGTRLTVT.